This entry features one TCR beta chain sequence. The antigen remains unidentified. The CDR3 runs 14 residues. Trimming removed 7 bases at V and 8 bases at J, with 18 bases between. Germline V lookup: CDR1 GTSNPN, CDR2 SVGIG (reference sequence). This entry is derived from a study of cytomegalovirus exposure and HLA in healthy donors. Study conclusions and caveats: There were 150 to 200 TCR beta chains listed as cytomegalovirus-associated. The tendency of first-cohort TCR clusters to co-occur in the 90 to 150 validation repertoires emerged from a later analysis.

Here immunoSEQ multiplex PCR was the method, and the copy in TCRdb shows in-frame clones only, minus some. This sample has 170,000 or so clones, with about 85% found just once. The donors were part of the validation cohort of 120 subjects. That cohort was separate from the first cohort, which comprised some 670 subjects. This chain joins TRBV30 and TRBJ1-6; D possibly corresponds to TRBD1 (5 bases). Sequencing was done on a sample of PBMCs. The TCR originated in a man between 18 and 29 years old in good health and CMV-seropositive. The CDR3 spells CAFPQIGGDSPLHF. The CDR3 bases are TGTGCCTTCCCTCAAATAGGAGGGGATTCACCCCTCCACTTT.